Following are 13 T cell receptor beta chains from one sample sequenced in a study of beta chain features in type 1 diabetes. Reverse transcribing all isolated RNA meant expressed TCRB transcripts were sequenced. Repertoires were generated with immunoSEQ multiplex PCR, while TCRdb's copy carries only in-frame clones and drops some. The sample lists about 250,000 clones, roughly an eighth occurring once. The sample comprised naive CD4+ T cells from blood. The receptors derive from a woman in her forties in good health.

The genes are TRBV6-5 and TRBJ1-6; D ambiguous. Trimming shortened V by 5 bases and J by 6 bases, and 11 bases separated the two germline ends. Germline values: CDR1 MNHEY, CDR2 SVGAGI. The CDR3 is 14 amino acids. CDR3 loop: CASSGGSGNSPLHF. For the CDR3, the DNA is TGTGCCAGCAGTGGAGGGAGTGGTAATTCACCCCTCCACTTT.

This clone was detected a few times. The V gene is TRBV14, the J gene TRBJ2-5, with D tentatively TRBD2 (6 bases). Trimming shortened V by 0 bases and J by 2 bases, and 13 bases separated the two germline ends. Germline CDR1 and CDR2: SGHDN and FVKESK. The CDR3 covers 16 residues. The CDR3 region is CASSQETSLGQETQYF. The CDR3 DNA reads TGTGCCAGCAGCCAAGAGACTAGTTTGGGACAAGAGACCCAGTACTTC.

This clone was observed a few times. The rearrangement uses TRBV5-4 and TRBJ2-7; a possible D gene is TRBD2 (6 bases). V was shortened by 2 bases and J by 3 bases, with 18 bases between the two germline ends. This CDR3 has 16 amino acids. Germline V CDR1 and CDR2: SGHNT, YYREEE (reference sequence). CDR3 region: CASSLSGGVLHYEQYF. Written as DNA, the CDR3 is TGTGCCAGCAGCTTATCTGGCGGGGTCCTACACTACGAGCAGTACTTC.

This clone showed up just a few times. The DNA for the CDR3 is TGTGCCAGCAGCGGACCTAGCGGGGGCCTCGCGGAGCAGTACTTC. Translated, it gives CASSGPSGGLAEQYF. V usage is TRBV9 and J usage is TRBJ2-7, with TRBD2 matching over 10 bases. The V and J ends lost 3 bases and 7 bases, in that order; junction bases with no gene match: 10. Germline CDR1 reads SGDLS; CDR2 reads YYNGEE. This CDR3 is 15 amino acids long. Based on the CDR3 plus reference TRBV9 and TRBJ2-7, the full variable domain is DSGVTQTPKHLITATGQRVTLRCSPRSGDLSVYWYQQSLDQGLQFLIQYYNGEERAKGNILERFSAQQFPDLHSELNLSSLELGDSALYFCASSGPSGGLAEQYFGPGTRLTVT.

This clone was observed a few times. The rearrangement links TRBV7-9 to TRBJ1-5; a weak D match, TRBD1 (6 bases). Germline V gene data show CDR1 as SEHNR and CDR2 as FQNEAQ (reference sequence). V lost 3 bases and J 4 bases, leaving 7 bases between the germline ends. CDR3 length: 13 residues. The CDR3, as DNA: TGTGCCAGCAGCTTCCAGGGGAATCAGCCCCAGCATTTT. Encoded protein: CASSFQGNQPQHF.

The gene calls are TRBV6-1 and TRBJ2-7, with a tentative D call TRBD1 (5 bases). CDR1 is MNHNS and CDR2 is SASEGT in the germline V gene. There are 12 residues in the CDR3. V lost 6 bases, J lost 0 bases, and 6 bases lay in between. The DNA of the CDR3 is TGTGCCAGCAGGACAGCCTCCTACGAGCAGTACTTC. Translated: CASRTASYEQYF.

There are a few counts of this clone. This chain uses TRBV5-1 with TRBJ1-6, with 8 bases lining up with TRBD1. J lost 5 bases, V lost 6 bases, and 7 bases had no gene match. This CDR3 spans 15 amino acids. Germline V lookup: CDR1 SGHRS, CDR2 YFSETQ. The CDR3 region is CASKRTGNDNSPLHF. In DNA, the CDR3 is TGCGCCAGCAAAAGGACAGGGAATGATAATTCACCCCTCCACTTT.

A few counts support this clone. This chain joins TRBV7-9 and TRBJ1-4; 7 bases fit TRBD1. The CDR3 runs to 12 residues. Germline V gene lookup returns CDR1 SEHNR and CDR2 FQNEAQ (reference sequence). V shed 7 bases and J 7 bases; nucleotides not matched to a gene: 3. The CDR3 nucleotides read TGTGCCAGCAACTCAGGGGGTGAAAAACTGTTTTTT. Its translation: CASNSGGEKLFF. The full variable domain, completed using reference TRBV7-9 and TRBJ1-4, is DTGVSQNPRHKITKRGQNVTFRCDPISEHNRLYWYRQTLGQGPEFLTYFQNEAQLEKSRLLSDRFSAERPKGSFSTLEIQRTEQGDSAMYLCASNSGGEKLFFGSGTQLSVL.

The CDR3 DNA follows: TGCGCCAGCACCCATTGGCAGGGCGCACAAGAGACCCAGTACTTC. Protein product: CASTHWQGAQETQYF. The gene calls are TRBV5-1 and TRBJ2-5; perhaps TRBD1 as D (5 bases). In germline, CDR1 is SGHRS, CDR2 YFSETQ. The ends were cut back, 6 bases at V and 2 bases at J, with 17 bases in the middle. The CDR3 runs 15 residues.

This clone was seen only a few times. This CDR3 is CASSYEGQGSFF. CDR3 nucleotide sequence: TGTGCCAGCAGTTACGAGGGACAGGGGTCGTTCTTC. This chain links TRBV6-6 with TRBJ2-1, with 10 bases lining up with TRBD1. The trim removed 2 bases at V and 15 bases at J, leaving 4 bases unmatched. Germline V CDR1 and CDR2: MNHNY, SVGAGI (reference sequence). The CDR3 has 12 residues.

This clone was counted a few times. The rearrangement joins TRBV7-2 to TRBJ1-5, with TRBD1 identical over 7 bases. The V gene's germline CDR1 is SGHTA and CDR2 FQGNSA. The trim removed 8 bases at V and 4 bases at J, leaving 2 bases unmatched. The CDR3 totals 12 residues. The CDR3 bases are TGTGCCAGCGGACAGGTTAATCAGCCCCAGCATTTT. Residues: CASGQVNQPQHF.

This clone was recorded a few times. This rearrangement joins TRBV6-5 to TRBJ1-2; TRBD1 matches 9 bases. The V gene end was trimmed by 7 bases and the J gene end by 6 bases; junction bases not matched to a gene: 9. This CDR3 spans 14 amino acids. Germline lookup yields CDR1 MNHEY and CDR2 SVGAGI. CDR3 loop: CASTRGTGFHGYTF. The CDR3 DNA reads TGTGCCAGCACCAGAGGGACAGGGTTCCATGGCTACACCTTC.

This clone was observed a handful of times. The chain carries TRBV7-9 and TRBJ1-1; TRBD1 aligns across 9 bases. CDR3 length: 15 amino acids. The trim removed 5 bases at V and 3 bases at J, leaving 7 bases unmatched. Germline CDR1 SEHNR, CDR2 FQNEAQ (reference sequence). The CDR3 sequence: CASSQPDRGDTEAFF. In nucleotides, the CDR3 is TGTGCCAGCAGCCAACCCGACAGGGGGGACACTGAAGCTTTCTTT.